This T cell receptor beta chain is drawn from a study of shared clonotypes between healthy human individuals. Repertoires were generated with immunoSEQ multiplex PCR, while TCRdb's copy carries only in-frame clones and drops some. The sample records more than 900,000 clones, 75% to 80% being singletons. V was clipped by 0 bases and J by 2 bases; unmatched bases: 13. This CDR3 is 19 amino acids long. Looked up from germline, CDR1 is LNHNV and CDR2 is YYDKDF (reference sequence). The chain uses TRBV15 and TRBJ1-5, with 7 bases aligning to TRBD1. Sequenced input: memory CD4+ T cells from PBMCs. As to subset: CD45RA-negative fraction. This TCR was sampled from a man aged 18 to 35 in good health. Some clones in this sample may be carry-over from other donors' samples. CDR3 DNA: TGTGCCACCAGCAGAGAAGAAGATGACAGGGCACAAGGCAATCAGCCCCAGCATTTT. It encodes CATSREEDDRAQGNQPQHF.